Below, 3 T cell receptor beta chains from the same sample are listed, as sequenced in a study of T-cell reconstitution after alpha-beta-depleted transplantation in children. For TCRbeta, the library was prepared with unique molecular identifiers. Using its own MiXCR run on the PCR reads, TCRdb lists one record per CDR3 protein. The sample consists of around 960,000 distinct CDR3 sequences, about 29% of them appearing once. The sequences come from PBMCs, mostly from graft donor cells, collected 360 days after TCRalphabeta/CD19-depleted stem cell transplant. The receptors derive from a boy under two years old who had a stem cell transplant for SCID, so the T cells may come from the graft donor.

The CDR3 nucleotides read TGTGCCACCAGCAGAGCCCGCCCCGGGACAGGGGGATTGTCCTACGAGCAGTACTTC. It specifies CATSRARPGTGGLSYEQYF. The V and J genes are TRBV15 and TRBJ2-7, with 11 positions matching TRBD1. The germline CDR1 and CDR2 sequences are LNHNV and YYDKDF (reference sequence). This CDR3 is built from 19 residues. V lost 1 base and J lost 1; bases outside the gene matches: 12. Together with reference TRBV15 and TRBJ2-7, the CDR3 gives the full variable domain: DAMVIQNPRYQVTQFGKPVTLSCSQTLNHNVMYWYQQKSSQAPKLLFHYYDKDFNNEADTPDNFQSRRPNTSFCFLDIRSPGLGDTAMYLCATSRARPGTGGLSYEQYFGPGTRLTVT.

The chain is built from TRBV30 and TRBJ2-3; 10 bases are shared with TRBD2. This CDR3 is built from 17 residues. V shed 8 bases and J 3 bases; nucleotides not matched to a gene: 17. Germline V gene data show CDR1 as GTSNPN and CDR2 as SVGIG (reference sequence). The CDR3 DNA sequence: TGTGCCCGGACCCCTGAAGAGAGCGGGGGGGATACAGATACGCAGTATTTT. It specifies CARTPEESGGDTDTQYF.

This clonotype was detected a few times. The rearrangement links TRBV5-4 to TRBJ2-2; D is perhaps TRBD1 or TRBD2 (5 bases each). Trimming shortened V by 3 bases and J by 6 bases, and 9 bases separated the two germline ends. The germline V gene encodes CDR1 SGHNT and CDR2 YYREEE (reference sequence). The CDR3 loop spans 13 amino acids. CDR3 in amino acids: CASSWGYAGELFF. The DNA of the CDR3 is TGTGCCAGCAGCTGGGGGTATGCCGGGGAGCTGTTTTTT.